The T cell receptor beta chain under discussion was sequenced for a study of CD8+CD57+ T cells in acquired aplastic anemia. Study context: Mean yield of DNA from sorted CD4+ and CD8+ cells was around 3 ug.

Of note for this clonotype: Its antigen is still unknown.

Patients picked for sequencing had shown CD8+CD57+ cell expansion detected by flow cytometry. As a group, the patients uniformly had severe acquired aplastic anemia. Per germline, CDR1 SGHDT and CDR2 YYEEEE. The CDR3 runs 14 residues. The V end was cut by 1 base, the J end by 6 bases, with 12 bases between. Study-wide points: Both patients and controls carried the same twenty-nine CD8+ CDR3 sequences.

The TCR beta profiling, which covered VDJ combination and CDR3 sequence, was carried out using genomic DNA as the template. TCRdb used MiXCR to reprocess the reads, holding one entry per CDR3 protein. The sample lists hundreds of thousands of distinct CDR3 sequences, less than 85% occurring once. This receptor was taken from a human donor with aplastic anemia. The material sequenced was sorted CD4+, CD8+, or CD8+CD57+ T cells (not recorded which) from PBMCs. J is TRBJ2-3 and V is TRBV5-6; D uncertain. The CDR3 reads CASSLRWSPDTQYF. The CDR3 DNA follows: TGTGCCAGCAGCTTGAGGTGGAGTCCCGATACGCAGTATTTT.